A single sample gave rise to the 5 T cell receptor beta chains below, sequenced in a study of HIV-infected patients and healthy controls. Follow-up blood was drawn about 14 weeks, roughly three months, after antiretroviral therapy began. All unsorted peripheral T cells were captured because whole blood was used without fractionation. Alpha and beta constant-region primers primed reverse transcription of about 470 ng RNA. Separate chain-specific third strand synthesis with multiplexing indices produced the alpha and beta libraries. TCRdb reprocessed the 5' RACE reads via MiXCR and lists one record per CDR3 protein. The sample carries roughly 6,700 distinct CDR3 sequences, around 7% recorded once. The material was blood, obtained during antiretroviral therapy. These receptors originate from an adult with HIV infection.

The gene calls are TRBV20-1 and TRBJ2-7; no firm D call. The germline V and J ends were trimmed by 2 bases and 3 bases, with 11 bases remaining between them. This CDR3 has 13 amino acids. Per germline, CDR1 DFQATT and CDR2 SNEGSKA (reference sequence). This CDR3 is CSARLGNLYEQYF. The CDR3 coding sequence is TGCAGTGCTAGATTAGGGAACCTCTACGAGCAGTACTTC.

The table lists this clonotype with many counts. The chain combines TRBV4-2 with TRBJ1-6; D is ambiguous. The germline gives CDR1 LGHNA, CDR2 YNFKEQ. The CDR3 has 15 residues. With 4 bases removed from V and 7 bases from J, the gap between germline ends came to 14 bases. CDR3 nucleotides: TGTGCCAGCAGCCCGGATCGAGCGGGGAATTCACCCCTCCACTTT. It translates to CASSPDRAGNSPLHF.

By proportion, this clonotype is medium-sized (0.01 to 0.1%). The rearrangement uses TRBV6-5 and TRBJ1-6; D remains unclear. The ends were cut back, 2 bases at V and 7 bases at J, with 9 bases in the middle. In germline, CDR1 is MNHEY, CDR2 SVGAGI. The CDR3 extends over 14 amino acids. This CDR3 is CASSYAGGNSPLHF. CDR3 sequence (DNA): TGTGCCAGCAGTTACGCTGGCGGGAATTCACCCCTCCACTTT.

This clonotype is labeled as medium-sized. This rearrangement joins TRBV24-1 to TRBJ2-1; D not resolved. Trimming pared 1 base from V and 4 bases from J, leaving 7 bases between. In germline, CDR1 is KGHDR, CDR2 SFDVKD. The CDR3 loop spans 14 amino acids. CDR3: CATSDLRQYNEQFF. The DNA of the CDR3 is TGTGCCACCAGTGATTTAAGGCAGTACAATGAGCAGTTCTTC.

This clonotype was seen many times. The gene calls are TRBV12-3 or TRBV12-4 and TRBJ2-3; D not resolved. The CDR3 has 15 amino acids. Trimming stripped 3 bases from V and 4 bases from J, with 14 bases between. CDR3 region: CASSLIAPPADTQYF. Written as DNA, the CDR3 is TGTGCCAGCAGTTTGATAGCCCCGCCGGCAGATACGCAGTATTTT.